Below are 24 T cell receptor beta chains sequenced from a single sample in a study of T cells after yellow fever vaccination. TCRdb re-called the 5' RACE reads through MiXCR, storing one row per CDR3 protein. The table shows more than 300,000 distinct CDR3 sequences, with about 11% occurring only once. The sequencing here drew on CD4+ T cells sorted from PBMCs, taken 45 days after the yellow fever booster vaccination. These receptors came from a man aged 18 to 29 who received the YFV17D yellow fever vaccine.

The rearrangement joins TRBV9 to TRBJ1-5, with D perhaps matching TRBD1 (5 bases). From germline, CDR1 is SGDLS and CDR2 YYNGEE. The CDR3 is made up of 14 amino acids. V lost 5 bases, J lost 5 bases, and 14 bases lay in between. CDR3 DNA sequence: TGTGCCAGCAGTCCAGGGCTCGCGCATCAGCCCCAGCATTTT. It encodes CASSPGLAHQPQHF.

The V gene is TRBV5-1, the J gene TRBJ1-1, with 7 bases lining up with TRBD1. The CDR3 totals 16 residues. Germline loops: CDR1 SGHRS, CDR2 YFSETQ. Trimming removed 5 bases from V and 1 base from J; junction bases left unmatched: 11. The CDR3, as DNA: TGCGCCAGCAGAGGGGCAGGGGGGCTTCAGAACACTGAAGCTTTCTTT. Protein sequence: CASRGAGGLQNTEAFF.

CDR3 nucleotide sequence: TGTGCCAGCAGCTTTGGGGGACTAGCGGGTCAAGAGACCCAGTACTTC. Amino acid sequence: CASSFGGLAGQETQYF. J is TRBJ2-5 and V is TRBV5-4, with TRBD2 matching over 12 bases. This CDR3 spans 16 amino acids. Germline lookup yields CDR1 SGHNT and CDR2 YYREEE (reference sequence). J gave up 2 bases and V 2 bases, and 4 bases lay outside the gene matches.

This rearrangement joins TRBV6-5 to TRBJ1-1; D ambiguous. The germline V gene encodes CDR1 MNHEY and CDR2 SVGAGI. The V and J ends lost 2 bases and 1 base respectively, with 5 bases between them. CDR3 size: 13 residues. In nucleotides, the CDR3 is TGTGCCAGCAGTTACAACCAGAACACTGAAGCTTTCTTT. It specifies CASSYNQNTEAFF.

The genes are TRBV4-1 and TRBJ1-1; D not certain. Germline CDR1 MGHRA, CDR2 YSYEKL. This CDR3 comprises 13 residues. With 5 bases removed from V and 1 base from J, the gap between germline ends came to 8 bases. The CDR3 DNA follows: TGCGCCAGCAGCAACATAGGGAACACTGAAGCTTTCTTT. Protein product: CASSNIGNTEAFF.

This chain connects TRBV6-5 to TRBJ1-1, with TRBD1 as a possible D gene (5 bases). V was trimmed by 7 bases and J by 1 base, leaving 10 bases between them. This CDR3 is built from 13 residues. CDR1 is MNHEY, CDR2 SVGAGI, per germline. DNA of the CDR3: TGTGCCAGCAAGTGGGGACCGAACACTGAAGCTTTCTTT. Translation: CASKWGPNTEAFF.

The table lists this clonotype with many counts. The J gene is TRBJ1-5, the V gene TRBV12-3 or TRBV12-4; no clear D. V was pared by 6 bases and J by 2 bases, with 14 bases between. The CDR3 runs to 15 residues. Here the CDR3 reads CASSQTTFGNQPQHF. The CDR3, as DNA: TGTGCCAGCAGCCAGACTACATTCGGCAATCAGCCCCAGCATTTT.

A few counts support this clonotype. This sequence joins TRBV12-3 or TRBV12-4 and TRBJ1-2; perhaps TRBD1 as D (5 bases). Trimming shortened V by 5 bases and J by 6 bases, and 16 bases separated the two germline ends. The CDR3 contains 14 residues. CDR3 in DNA: TGTGCCAGCAGTCCCCGGGACGGGTACGATGGCTACACCTTC. This sequence encodes CASSPRDGYDGYTF.

The sample holds a few counts of this clonotype. This chain uses TRBV4-1 with TRBJ1-2; 7 bases map to TRBD1. J was trimmed by 4 bases and V by 1 base; bases with no gene match: 12. CDR3 length equals 17 residues. Looked up from germline, CDR1 is MGHRA and CDR2 is YSYEKL. The CDR3 is CASSQAGTATKGYGYTF. The CDR3 DNA sequence: TGCGCCAGCAGCCAAGCTGGGACAGCCACAAAGGGCTATGGCTACACCTTC.

This clonotype has more than one count but fewer than ten. The rearrangement joins TRBV16 to TRBJ2-7; TRBD1 matches at 8 bases. CDR1 is KGHSY and CDR2 is FQNENV in the germline V gene. Trimming took 2 bases from V and 6 from J; bases not matched to a gene: 3. This CDR3 is built from 13 residues. The CDR3 is CASSQQGAGEQYV. CDR3 DNA sequence: TGTGCCAGCAGCCAACAGGGGGCTGGCGAGCAGTACGTC.

This clonotype was seen a handful of times. This sequence joins TRBV20-1 and TRBJ1-3, with D possibly matching TRBD1 (6 bases). The CDR3 sequence is 14 residues long. V was trimmed by 1 base and J by 2 bases, leaving 9 bases between them. Germline lookup yields CDR1 DFQATT and CDR2 SNEGSKA (reference sequence). CDR3 protein: CSARGPGAGNTIYF. CDR3 sequence (DNA): TGCAGTGCTAGAGGACCAGGGGCTGGAAACACCATATATTTT.

This clonotype was detected a few times. CDR3 nucleotide sequence: TGTGCCAGCAGTAACCTCGACAGCTACAATGAGCAGTTCTTC. This sequence encodes CASSNLDSYNEQFF. This chain uses TRBV6-6 with TRBJ2-1; a weak D match, TRBD1 (5 bases). The germline gives CDR1 MNHNY, CDR2 SVGAGI (reference sequence). CDR3 length equals 14 residues. V was shortened by 5 bases and J by 3 bases, with 11 bases between the two germline ends.

This clonotype was seen ten or more times. The CDR3: CASRQGFTEAFF. DNA of the CDR3: TGTGCCAGCAGGCAGGGGTTCACTGAAGCTTTCTTT. The rearrangement uses TRBV6-2 or TRBV6-3 and TRBJ1-1, with a possible D match to TRBD1 (6 bases). CDR3 size: 12 residues. V lost 6 bases and J 4 bases, leaving 9 bases between the germline ends. CDR1 and CDR2 from the germline V gene are MNHEY and SVGEGT.

The chain is built from TRBV2 and TRBJ2-5, with unresolved D. Germline V gene sequence: CDR1 SNHLY, CDR2 FYNNEI. Trimming pared 3 bases from V and 7 bases from J, leaving 15 bases between. The CDR3 sequence is 14 residues long. For the CDR3, the DNA is TGTGCCAGCAGTGACCCACCCGGTGTCAGGACCCAGTACTTC. Amino acids: CASSDPPGVRTQYF.

This clonotype was counted at least ten times. The chain combines TRBV6-6 with TRBJ2-5, with unresolved D. The CDR3 has 14 amino acids. Trimming cost V 0 bases and J 5 bases, with 10 bases left between them. Germline CDR1 reads MNHNY; CDR2 reads SVGAGI (reference sequence). The CDR3 spells CASSYSGLGETQYF. DNA of the CDR3: TGTGCCAGCAGTTACTCCGGCCTGGGGGAGACCCAGTACTTC.

The rearrangement uses TRBV6-6 and TRBJ1-3; no definite D call. The germline V gene encodes CDR1 MNHNY and CDR2 SVGAGI (reference sequence). The CDR3 consists of 15 residues. Trimming stripped 4 bases from V and 0 bases from J, with 10 bases between. The CDR3 here is CASSSFHGSGNTIYF. The CDR3 DNA reads TGTGCCAGCAGTTCCTTTCATGGCTCTGGAAACACCATATATTTT.

This sequence joins TRBV9 and TRBJ2-3; a possible D gene is TRBD2 (6 bases). The germline V and J ends were trimmed by 4 bases and 4 bases, with 10 bases remaining between them. This CDR3 contains 13 residues. Germline values: CDR1 SGDLS, CDR2 YYNGEE. This CDR3 is CASSFRLADTQYF. Here the CDR3 DNA reads TGTGCCAGCAGCTTCCGACTAGCAGATACGCAGTATTTT. Using reference TRBV9 and TRBJ2-3 for the parts outside the CDR3, the full variable domain is DSGVTQTPKHLITATGQRVTLRCSPRSGDLSVYWYQQSLDQGLQFLIQYYNGEERAKGNILERFSAQQFPDLHSELNLSSLELGDSALYFCASSFRLADTQYFGPGTRLTVL.

The chain uses TRBV5-1 and TRBJ2-7; 8 bases map to TRBD2. Per germline, CDR1 SGHRS and CDR2 YFSETQ. This CDR3 has 15 amino acids. V lost 5 bases and J lost 5; bases outside the gene matches: 12. CDR3 amino acids: CASRDGGAYINEQYF. DNA of the CDR3: TGCGCCAGCAGGGACGGGGGGGCCTATATCAACGAGCAGTACTTC.

DNA of the CDR3: TGTGCCAGCACTGGACGCTTCTACGAGCAGTACGTC. Amino acids: CASTGRFYEQYV. This chain joins TRBV6-1 and TRBJ2-7; D is unclear. Germline V gene lookup returns CDR1 MNHNS and CDR2 SASEGT. Trimming shortened V by 7 bases and J by 3 bases, and 10 bases separated the two germline ends. The CDR3 loop spans 12 amino acids.

This clonotype came up a few times. V gene TRBV28 combines with J gene TRBJ2-5; a weak D match, TRBD2 (6 bases). The V end lost 2 bases, the J end lost 10 bases, and 14 bases lay between the germline ends. CDR3 size: 13 residues. CDR1 MDHEN and CDR2 SYDVKM come from the germline V gene. CDR3 DNA sequence: TGTGCCAGCAGTTTACTGGGCCGGGGGATCCAGTACTTC. Protein product: CASSLLGRGIQYF.

In its sample, this clonotype was seen many times. This chain joins TRBV4-2 and TRBJ2-3; no reliable D call. The V end was cut by 1 base, the J end by 5 bases, with 7 bases between. This CDR3 has 13 residues. The germline gives CDR1 LGHNA, CDR2 YNFKEQ. The CDR3 DNA sequence: TGTGCCAGCAGCCAAGGCGACGAAGATACGCAGTATTTT. Translated, it gives CASSQGDEDTQYF.

This clonotype appeared many times. The V call is TRBV5-1, the J call TRBJ2-1, with 7 bases identical to TRBD2. The CDR3 runs to 14 residues. V lost 4 bases to trimming and J lost 2 bases; unmatched junction nucleotides: 3. The germline CDR1 and CDR2 sequences are SGHRS and YFSETQ. Here the CDR3 reads CASSPGTTYNEQFF. The CDR3 DNA follows: TGCGCCAGCAGCCCCGGGACTACCTACAATGAGCAGTTCTTC.

The CDR3 DNA sequence: TGTGCCAGCAGCTTCCGACAGGGGGCCCGTCAGTTCTTC. It yields the protein CASSFRQGARQFF. The rearrangement uses TRBV7-9 and TRBJ2-1; 10 nucleotides agree with TRBD1. The trim removed 3 bases at V and 13 bases at J, leaving 6 bases unmatched. Per the germline V gene, CDR1 is SEHNR and CDR2 is FQNEAQ (reference sequence). The CDR3 length is 13 residues.

This chain links TRBV24-1 with TRBJ2-3; 12 nucleotides match TRBD1. With V trimmed by 4 bases and J by 8 bases, 6 bases remained unmatched. Germline V lookup: CDR1 KGHDR, CDR2 SFDVKD. This CDR3 is built from 15 residues. CDR3 sequence reads: CATSEGQGARGTQYF. DNA for the CDR3: TGTGCCACCAGTGAGGGACAGGGGGCAAGGGGTACGCAGTATTTT.